The next 3 T cell receptor beta chains were all read from a single sample in a study of T cell responses to AZD1222 COVID-19 vaccine. Using immunoSEQ multiplex PCR, the repertoire was profiled, and TCRdb retains in-frame clones only, with some absent. The sample records some 120,000 clones, roughly 85% being singletons. This specimen was peripheral blood, taken on day 0 of AZD1222 vaccination. Source of these receptors: an adult in good health.

The chain recombines TRBV14 with TRBJ1-1; D is uncertain. Germline loops: CDR1 SGHDN, CDR2 FVKESK. There are 17 residues in the CDR3. Trimming removed 0 bases at V and 4 bases at J, with 18 bases between. The CDR3 region is CASSQDIFTIIGTEAFF. CDR3 bases: TGTGCCAGCAGCCAAGATATCTTTACGATAATCGGCACTGAAGCTTTCTTT.

This chain connects TRBV27 to TRBJ2-3; 9 bases are a match to TRBD1. This CDR3 region has 17 residues. V lost 2 bases to trimming and J lost 7 bases; unmatched junction nucleotides: 13. The germline CDR1 and CDR2 sequences are MNHEY and SMNVEV (reference sequence). CDR3 in amino acids: CASSLRDRAIVINTQYF. The DNA of the CDR3 is TGTGCCAGCAGTTTAAGGGACAGGGCTATAGTTATTAATACGCAGTATTTT.

The chain combines TRBV7-8 with TRBJ1-1; perhaps TRBD1 as D (5 bases). Trimming removed 1 base from V and 4 bases from J, with 7 bases in between. This CDR3 is built from 13 residues. Germline-derived CDR1 and CDR2 are SGHVS and FQNEAQ. The CDR3 loop reads CASSLGQGTEAFF. CDR3 nucleotide sequence: TGTGCCAGCAGCTTAGGCCAGGGCACTGAAGCTTTCTTT. The full variable domain, rest sourced from reference TRBV7-8 and TRBJ1-1, is GAGVSQSPRYKVAKRGQDVALRCDPISGHVSLFWYQQALGQGPEFLTYFQNEAQLDKSGLPSDRFFAERPEGSVSTLKIQRTQQEDSAVYLCASSLGQGTEAFFGQGTRLTVV.